This record concerns one T cell receptor (beta chain) sequence. Its specificity is unknown. Time point reported: newly diagnosed GD, antithyroid drugs for less than 3 months. After RNA was extracted from PBMCs, the TCR library was made from it. This sample is part of a study of regulatory T cells in long-lasting Graves disease. Study-wide findings and caveats: Persistent Graves' patients showed a TCR diversity that was lower than that of newly diagnosed ones.

Libraries of TCR beta came from iRepertoire HTBI primers plus Arm-PCR of CDR3 regions. In TCRdb, the multiplex PCR reads were re-called with MiXCR into one record per CDR3 protein. The data contain 560,000 or so distinct CDR3 sequences, roughly 16% of them seen just once; the ten biggest clones take up 12%. These data are also associated with another study on T cells in Graves' hyperthyroidism and ophthalmopathy. That publication notes: Patients having uncontrolled infection, another autoimmune disease, pregnancy or lactation were not included. A set of HTBI primers served as the primers for a first-round RT-PCR of the TCR CDR3.

The sequence came from a man aged 18 to 30 with Graves disease. The sequenced sample was peripheral blood mononuclear cells (PBMCs), obtained at new diagnosis, from a patient treated with antithyroid drugs.

In nucleotides, the CDR3 is TGCAGTGCTAGAGGCCTTAGATTCTACGAGCAGTACTTC. It specifies CSARGLRFYEQYF. The rearrangement uses TRBV20-1 and TRBJ2-7; D not certain. Germline lookup yields CDR1 DFQATT and CDR2 SNEGSKA (reference sequence). V was shortened by 1 base and J by 3 bases, with 10 bases between the two germline ends. The CDR3 totals 13 residues.